This passage covers 14 T cell receptor beta chains from one sample sequenced in a study of cytotoxic CD8 clonotypes in ibrutinib-treated CLL. The table came from immunoSEQ multiplex PCR; TCRdb's copy has only in-frame clones and leaves some out. Among 250,000 to 350,000 clones listed, roughly 76% were seen once. Sequencing was performed on PBMCs, taken at disease progression, from a patient treated with ibrutinib. Receptors originate from a human donor with chronic lymphocytic leukemia.

This clone appeared a few times. This rearrangement joins TRBV7-3 to TRBJ1-2, with D maybe TRBD1 (5 bases). Germline V gene data show CDR1 as SGHTA and CDR2 as FQGTGA. CDR3 length: 15 amino acids. Trimming took 1 base from V and 0 from J, leaving 9 bases between them. CDR3 amino acids: CASSLIGASNYGYTF. CDR3 DNA sequence: TGTGCCAGCAGCTTAATCGGGGCTTCTAACTATGGCTACACCTTC. The full variable domain, rest sourced from reference TRBV7-3 and TRBJ1-2, is GAGVSQTPSNKVTEKGKYVELRCDPISGHTALYWYRQSLGQGPEFLIYFQGTGAADDSGLPNDRFFAVRPEGSVSTLKIQRTERGDSAVYLCASSLIGASNYGYTFGSGTRLTVV.

The sample holds a few counts of this clone. The chain uses TRBV6-5 and TRBJ1-1, with D unresolved. The CDR3 sequence is 14 residues long. With 0 bases removed from V and 11 bases from J, the gap between germline ends came to 16 bases. The germline CDR1 and CDR2 sequences are MNHEY and SVGAGI. The CDR3, as DNA: TGTGCCAGCAGTTACTCGAGTCCAAATACTCGGGCTTTCTTT. This translates into CASSYSSPNTRAFF.

This clone was picked up a small number of times. J is TRBJ1-6 and V is TRBV2; possibly TRBD1 for D (6 bases). Germline V gene sequence: CDR1 SNHLY, CDR2 FYNNEI. CDR3 length equals 15 residues. V lost 2 bases to trimming and J lost 7 bases, with 12 bases between them. The CDR3 region is CASSELGQGNSPLHF. In nucleotides, the CDR3 is TGTGCCAGCAGTGAACTGGGTCAGGGGAATTCACCCCTCCACTTT.

This clone was seen more than once but under ten times. The chain carries TRBV29-1 and TRBJ1-2, with 9 bases lining up with TRBD1. The J segment lost 2 bases and the V segment lost 6 bases, leaving 1 base of the junction unmatched. The CDR3 spans 12 residues. Germline V CDR1 and CDR2: SQVTM, ANQGSEA. The CDR3 region has the DNA TGCAGCGTAGGGACAGGGAACTATGGCTACACCTTC. Amino acids: CSVGTGNYGYTF.

This clone appeared a few times. The gene calls are TRBV6-1 and TRBJ2-7, with 8 bases fitting TRBD1. This CDR3 has 15 amino acids. V lost 0 bases and J lost 5; bases outside the gene matches: 6. Germline CDR1 reads MNHNS; CDR2 reads SASEGT. The CDR3 DNA reads as TGTGCCAGCAGTGAAGCGGGGGGACAGGCGGACGAGCAGTACTTC. It codes for CASSEAGGQADEQYF.

The CDR3 loop reads CASSIRPGLAGSNEQFF. The DNA of the CDR3 is TGCGCCAGCAGCATCCGGCCGGGACTAGCGGGGAGCAATGAGCAGTTCTTC. The chain recombines TRBV5-1 with TRBJ2-1, with 13 bases identical to TRBD2. The CDR3 length is 17 residues. CDR1 and CDR2 from the germline V gene are SGHRS and YFSETQ. Trimming at V came to 4 bases and at J to 6 bases, leaving 10 bases not matched to a gene.

The CDR3 DNA is TGTGCCAGCTCACCACTGCGGGAGCCAGATACGCAGTATTTT. Translating gives CASSPLREPDTQYF. The J gene is TRBJ2-3, the V gene TRBV18, with 7 positions matching TRBD2. This CDR3 spans 14 amino acids. Germline CDR1 KGHSH, CDR2 LQKENI. V lost 1 base, J lost 4 bases, and 2 bases stayed unmatched.

This sequence joins TRBV7-2 and TRBJ1-4; D is unresolved. Germline lookup yields CDR1 SGHTA and CDR2 FQGNSA. The CDR3 loop spans 12 amino acids. V shed 5 bases and J shed 12 bases, with 13 bases lying between them. DNA of the CDR3: TGTGCCAGCAGCCCACCTTCGCAGGAACTGTTTTTT. This encodes CASSPPSQELFF.

The V call is TRBV4-1, the J call TRBJ2-7, with 7 nucleotides matching TRBD2. The CDR3 is 15 amino acids. The V gene end was trimmed by 0 bases and the J gene end by 2 bases; junction bases not matched to a gene: 4. Per germline, CDR1 MGHRA and CDR2 YSYEKL. This CDR3 reads CASSQDWGGPYEQYF. DNA of the CDR3: TGCGCCAGCAGCCAAGATTGGGGGGGACCCTACGAGCAGTACTTC.

This clone was counted between two and nine times. This CDR3 reads CASSPQSEASHEQYF. The CDR3 region has the DNA TGCGCCAGCAGCCCACAATCCGAGGCCTCGCACGAGCAGTACTTC. The chain employs TRBV5-1 and TRBJ2-7; D remains ambiguous. Germline assignment: CDR1 SGHRS and CDR2 YFSETQ. The CDR3 is 15 amino acids. The V end was cut by 4 bases, the J end by 5 bases, with 19 bases between.

This chain joins TRBV4-1 and TRBJ2-5, with TRBD2 matching over 11 bases. Germline CDR1 and CDR2: MGHRA and YSYEKL. This CDR3 region has 16 residues. V dropped 5 bases and J dropped 2; count of bases not matched to a gene: 7. In DNA, the CDR3 is TGCGCCAGCAGCGGATCGGGACTAGCGGCTCAAGAGACCCAGTACTTC. Its protein is CASSGSGLAAQETQYF.

The chain combines TRBV25-1 with TRBJ2-3, with D possibly being TRBD2 (6 bases). The germline V gene has CDR1 MGHDK and CDR2 SYGVNS. Trimming took off 4 bases at V and 0 bases at J, with 11 bases between the two ends. The CDR3 totals 15 residues. The CDR3 reads CASSGGLTSTDTQYF. DNA for the CDR3: TGTGCCAGCAGTGGGGGACTTACTAGCACAGATACGCAGTATTTT.

V usage is TRBV18 and J usage is TRBJ1-1, with a possible D match to TRBD1 (5 bases). This CDR3 is built from 15 residues. Germline lookup yields CDR1 KGHSH and CDR2 LQKENI. Trimming cost V 0 bases and J 4 bases, with 12 bases left between them. CDR3 nucleotide sequence: TGTGCCAGCTCACCACCCAACAGGTCTGGCACTGAAGCTTTCTTT. Amino acid sequence: CASSPPNRSGTEAFF.

This clone was observed a single time. One junction end does not reproduce the germline sequence, and a read error may be involved. The rearrangement joins TRBV29-1 to TRBJ2-3; D unresolved. Germline CDR1 and CDR2: SQVTM and ANQGSEA. The CDR3 is made up of 12 amino acids. The DNA of the CDR3 is TGCAGCGTTGTCGCCTACACAAATACGCAGTATTTT. It translates to CSVVAYTNTQYF.